Below, 5 T cell receptor beta chains from the same sample are listed, as sequenced in a study of blood T cells in healthy people across ages. It was with a sample-barcoded 5' primer and a J-beta primer mix that a second PCR of roughly 6 to 11 cycles was run. From the 5' RACE reads, TCRdb called clonotypes with MiXCR, one entry per CDR3 protein. The sample lists around 800,000 distinct CDR3 sequences, roughly 24% occurring once. This same sample was also part of a study on T cells of mothers and their children.

Sample: blood. The source of these receptors is a boy under 18 in good health.

This clonotype has just a few counts. This chain links TRBV2 with TRBJ1-5, with D possibly matching TRBD1 (6 bases). This CDR3 has 12 residues. From germline, CDR1 is SNHLY and CDR2 FYNNEI. V was trimmed by 9 bases and J by 5 bases, leaving 11 bases between them. This chain's CDR3 is CASKQGDQPQHF. CDR3 DNA: TGTGCCAGTAAACAGGGAGATCAGCCCCAGCATTTT.

The chain joins TRBV7-6 to TRBJ1-3, with 8 bases lining up with TRBD1. In germline, CDR1 is SGHVS, CDR2 FNYEAQ. The CDR3 sequence is 14 residues long. Trimming removed 5 bases from V and 5 bases from J; junction bases left unmatched: 5. In DNA form, the CDR3 reads TGTGCCAGCAGCCCGGGACAGGATCGAAACACCATATATTTT. Translation: CASSPGQDRNTIYF.

In its sample, this clonotype was seen a few times. The rearrangement joins TRBV6-6 to TRBJ2-4, with 9 bases identical to TRBD1. The CDR3 has 15 residues. Per the germline V gene, CDR1 is MNHNY and CDR2 is SVGAGI (reference sequence). Germline trimming cut 2 bases from V and 3 bases from J; bases unmatched to any gene: 2. This chain's CDR3 is CASSYPTGGKNIQYF. DNA of the CDR3: TGTGCCAGCAGTTACCCGACAGGGGGCAAAAACATTCAGTACTTC.

This clonotype has just a few counts. Written as DNA, the CDR3 is TGCGCCAGCAGCTTGGCCCCGGGGAGAGGTTCACCCCTCCACTTT. The encoded protein is CASSLAPGRGSPLHF. The chain uses TRBV5-1 and TRBJ1-6; D is uncertain. Trimming cost V 0 bases and J 9 bases, with 13 bases left between them. This CDR3 region has 15 residues. The germline gives CDR1 SGHRS, CDR2 YFSETQ.

This sequence joins TRBV5-6 and TRBJ2-4; 10 bases line up with TRBD1. This CDR3 region has 19 residues. After removal of 2 bases from V and 0 bases from J, the junction contained 11 bases not matched to a gene. The germline V gene encodes CDR1 SGHDT and CDR2 YYEEEE. CDR3 region: CASSLPTGGFPVAKNIQYF. DNA of the CDR3: TGTGCCAGCAGCTTACCGACAGGGGGCTTTCCCGTAGCCAAAAACATTCAGTACTTC.